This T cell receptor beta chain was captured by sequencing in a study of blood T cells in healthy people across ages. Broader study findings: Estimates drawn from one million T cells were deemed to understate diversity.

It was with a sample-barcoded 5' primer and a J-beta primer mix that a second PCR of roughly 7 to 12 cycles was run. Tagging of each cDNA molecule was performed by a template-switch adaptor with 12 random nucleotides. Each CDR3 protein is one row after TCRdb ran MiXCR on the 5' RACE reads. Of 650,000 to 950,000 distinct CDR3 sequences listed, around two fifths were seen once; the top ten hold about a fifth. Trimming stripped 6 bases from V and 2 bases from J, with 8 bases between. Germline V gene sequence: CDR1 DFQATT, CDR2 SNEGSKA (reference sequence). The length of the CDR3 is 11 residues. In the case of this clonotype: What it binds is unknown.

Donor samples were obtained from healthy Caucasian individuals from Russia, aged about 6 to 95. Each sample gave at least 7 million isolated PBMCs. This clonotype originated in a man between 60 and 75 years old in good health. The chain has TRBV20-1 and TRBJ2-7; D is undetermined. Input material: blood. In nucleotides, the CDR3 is TGCAGTGCGCTTCGTCCCTACGAGCAGTACTTC. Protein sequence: CSALRPYEQYF.